This T cell receptor (beta chain) was captured by sequencing in a study of CD8 T cells in ankylosing spondylitis. Trimming took off 0 bases at V and 2 bases at J, with 16 bases between the two ends. Germline CDR1 reads MGHRA; CDR2 reads YSYEKL. This CDR3 is 17 amino acids long. Each CDR3 protein is one row after TCRdb ran MiXCR on the 5' RACE reads. This sample has 250,000 or so distinct CDR3 sequences; over 15% occur once, and the top ten carry more than 25%. The specimen sequenced was blood, either unsorted or a sorted T cell fraction (not recorded which). The sequence came from a male donor with ankylosing spondylitis or in good health (not recorded which). The chain is built from TRBV4-1 and TRBJ2-5, with D hard to call. The CDR3 sequence: CASSQDRAGPTQETQYF. CDR3 DNA: TGCGCCAGCAGCCAAGACCGCGCAGGACCTACGCAAGAGACCCAGTACTTC.